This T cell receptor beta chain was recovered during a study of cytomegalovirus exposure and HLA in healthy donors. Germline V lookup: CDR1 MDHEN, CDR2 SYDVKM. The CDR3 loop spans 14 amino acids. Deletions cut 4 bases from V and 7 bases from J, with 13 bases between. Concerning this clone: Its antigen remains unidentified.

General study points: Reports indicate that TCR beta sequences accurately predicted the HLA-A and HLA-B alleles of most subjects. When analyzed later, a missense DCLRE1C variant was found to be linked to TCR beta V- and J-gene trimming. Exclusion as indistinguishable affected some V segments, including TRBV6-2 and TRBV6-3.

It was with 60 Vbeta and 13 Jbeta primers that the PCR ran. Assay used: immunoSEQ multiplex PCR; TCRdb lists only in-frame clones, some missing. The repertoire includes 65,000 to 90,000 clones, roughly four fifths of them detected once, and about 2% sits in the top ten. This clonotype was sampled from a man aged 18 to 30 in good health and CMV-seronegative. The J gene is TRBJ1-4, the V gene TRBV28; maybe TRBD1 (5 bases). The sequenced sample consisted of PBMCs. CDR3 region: CASSSPQGTEKLFF. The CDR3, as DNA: TGTGCCAGCAGTTCCCCGCAGGGAACTGAAAAACTGTTTTTT.